A selection of T cell receptor beta chains follows, all from one sample in a study of cytomegalovirus exposure and HLA in healthy donors. Only in-frame clones appear in the TCRdb table, and some are missing; sequencing was by immunoSEQ multiplex PCR. This repertoire shows some 120,000 clones, 65% to 75% found once; its top ten account for approximately 3.9%. The sample comprised PBMCs. The source of these receptors is a woman aged 45 to 65 in good health and CMV-seropositive. Both conserved end residues are part of each CDR3. A D gene is named only where the DNA matches it firmly. For some rows the clone size is stated as once, few or many, or as a class when expanded; others skip it.

TRBV18	TRBJ1-6	TRBD1	NA	TGTGCCAGCTCACACCGGGACAGGGGCCCGAGCTCCTATAATTCACCCCTCCACTTT	CASSHRDRGPSSYNSPLHF
TRBV5-1	TRBJ1-4	NA	NA	TGCGCCAGCAGCTCAGGTGCAACTAATGAAAAACTGTTTTTT	CASSSGATNEKLFF
TRBV27	TRBJ2-7	TRBD1	NA	TGTGCCAGCAGTTCCATAGGACCGGGACAGGGGGCAAACGAGCAGTACTTC	CASSSIGPGQGANEQYF
TRBV11-2	TRBJ2-7	TRBD1	NA	TGTGCCAGCAGCCAGGGACAGGGAGACGAGCAGTACTTC	CASSQGQGDEQYF
TRBV5-1	TRBJ1-5	TRBD1	NA	TGCGCCAGCAGCTCAGGGACAGTCCCCGATCAGCCCCAGCATTTT	CASSSGTVPDQPQHF
TRBV7-3	TRBJ2-1	NA	NA	TGTGCCAGCACGGGGAGGGGGGGCAGGGATGAGCAGTTCTTC	CASTGRGGRDEQFF
TRBV4-2	TRBJ2-7	NA	few	TGTGCCAGCAGCCAAGCGTTTACGGGACTCCACGAGCAGTACTTC	CASSQAFTGLHEQYF
TRBV9	TRBJ2-2	NA	NA	TGTGCCAGCAGCGTAGCTATAGTTACCGGGGAGCTGTTTTTT	CASSVAIVTGELFF
TRBV5-4	TRBJ2-1	TRBD2	NA	TGTGCCAGCAGCTTGTGGAGCGGGGGGGCGTATGAGCAGTTCTTC	CASSLWSGGAYEQFF
TRBV23-1	TRBJ2-3	TRBD1	NA	TGCGCCAGCAGTCAATCGGGAGACAGGGGGACAGATACGCAGTATTTT	CASSQSGDRGTDTQYF
TRBV30	TRBJ1-2	TRBD1	few	TGTGCCGTACAATCGACAGGGGAGGGCTTTAACTATGGCTACACCTTC	CAVQSTGEGFNYGYTF
TRBV10-1	TRBJ2-5	TRBD2	NA	TGCGCCAGCAGTCTAGGACTAGCGGGACAAGAGACCCAGTACTTC	CASSLGLAGQETQYF
TRBV5-1	TRBJ1-6	NA	NA	TGCGCCAGCAGGGACTCTGGAGATTCACCCCTCCACTTT	CASRDSGDSPLHF
TRBV11-1	TRBJ2-1	TRBD2	few	TGTGCCAGCAGCTTAGCCCTAGCGGGGGACGGGAATGAGCAGTTCTTC	CASSLALAGDGNEQFF
TRBV12-5	TRBJ1-4	NA	NA	TGTGCTAGTGGTTTGGTATTGGGCAGTCATAATGAAAAACTGTTTTTT	CASGLVLGSHNEKLFF
TRBV11-3	TRBJ1-1	NA	NA	TGTGCCAGCAGCAGGGGGGAGGGGAACACTGAAGCTTTCTTT	CASSRGEGNTEAFF
TRBV7-2	TRBJ2-5	TRBD2	NA	TGTGCCAGCAGCCGGGGGGTTCGAGAGACCCAGTACTTC	CASSRGVRETQYF
TRBV11-3	TRBJ2-1	TRBD2	NA	TGTGCCAGCAGCTTGTGGACTAGCGGGGTAAATGAGCAGTTCTTC	CASSLWTSGVNEQFF
TRBV30	TRBJ1-5	TRBD1	NA	TGTGCCTGGAGTCCTACTCAACAGGGGCGAGAACAGCCCCAGCATTTT	CAWSPTQQGREQPQHF
TRBV7-9	TRBJ1-2	NA	NA	TGTTCCAGCAGCTTGTTGGACAGACCTAACTATGGCTACACCTTC	CSSSLLDRPNYGYTF
TRBV27	TRBJ2-6	NA	once	TGTGCCAGCAGTTTCGTCCCCCCCATGGCGGCAGGACTCTCGGGGGCCAACGTCCTGACTTTC	CASSFVPPMAAGLSGANVLTF
TRBV2	TRBJ1-4	NA	NA	TGTGCCAGCAGGGGGAGCGAGAAAGAAAAACTGTTTTTT	CASRGSEKEKLFF
TRBV5-4	TRBJ2-7	TRBD2	NA	TGTGCCAGCAGCTTGAGACTAGCTGGAAACTACGAGCAGTACTTC	CASSLRLAGNYEQYF
TRBV5-1	TRBJ2-3	NA	NA	TGCGCCAGCAGCTTGGAGGGGTTGGGGCCCCCCGATACGCAGTATTTT	CASSLEGLGPPDTQYF
TRBV4-2	TRBJ1-3	TRBD1	NA	TGTGCCAGCAGCCAAGCGGGACAGTCTGGAAACACCATATATTTT	CASSQAGQSGNTIYF
TRBV11-3	TRBJ2-4	NA	NA	TGTGCCAGCAGCCAATCCCCCGGGACACTCGCGTTC	CASSQSPGTLAF
TRBV4-1	TRBJ2-3	TRBD2	NA	TGCGCCAGCAGCCACTGGGGGGGGGACACAGATACGCAGTATTTT	CASSHWGGDTDTQYF
TRBV6-5	TRBJ2-5	TRBD2	NA	TGTGCCAGCAGAGTGGGGCTAGCGGCGTCAGAGACCCAGTACTTC	CASRVGLAASETQYF
TRBV5-1	TRBJ1-5	TRBD1	NA	TGCGCCAGCAGCCCTACGGCCACACAGGGGAGCAATCAGCCCCAGCATTTT	CASSPTATQGSNQPQHF
TRBV5-6	TRBJ1-2	TRBD1	NA	TGTGCCAGCAGCTTCAGGACAGGGCCTGATGGCTACACCTTC	CASSFRTGPDGYTF
TRBV5-8	TRBJ2-2	TRBD2	few	TGTGCCAGCAGCGGGGGAGCGGGGGGATACACCGGGGAGCTGTTTTTT	CASSGGAGGYTGELFF
TRBV5-1	TRBJ2-5	TRBD2	NA	TGCGCCAGCAGCTTGTTAGCGGGGGGTGTCGGAGAGACCCAGTACTTC	CASSLLAGGVGETQYF
TRBV29-1	TRBJ1-4	TRBD1	NA	TGCAGCGTTCAGGACAGGGAGAGGCAAAAACTGTTTTTT	CSVQDRERQKLFF
TRBV27	TRBJ1-1	NA	NA	TGTGCCAGCAGTCTACAGGGGAACACTGAAGCTTTCTTT	CASSLQGNTEAFF
TRBV19	TRBJ2-3	TRBD2	NA	TGTGCCAGTAGTAGACTAGCGGGGGCTAGCACAGATACGCAGTATTTT	CASSRLAGASTDTQYF
TRBV7-8	TRBJ1-3	TRBD1	NA	TGTGCCAGCAGCTCAACAGGGGTCTCTGGAAACACCATATATTTT	CASSSTGVSGNTIYF
TRBV9	TRBJ2-5	NA	NA	TGTGCCAGCAGCGTAGATGTTTCTCGGCGGGAGACCCAGTACTTC	CASSVDVSRRETQYF
TRBV2	TRBJ2-3	NA	NA	TGTGCCAGCAGGTTGGAGGGAACAGATACGCAGTATTTT	CASRLEGTDTQYF
TRBV19	TRBJ1-5	NA	NA	TGTGCCAGTAGTATAGGAAGGGGGTTGGATCAGCCCCAGCATTTT	CASSIGRGLDQPQHF
TRBV19	TRBJ2-5	NA	NA	TGTGCCAGTAGCCGGCAGGGGGGCGTCGGAGAGACCCAGTACTTC	CASSRQGGVGETQYF
TRBV4-1	TRBJ2-2	TRBD1	NA	TGCGCCAGCAGTCATGATGTGACAGGGGGCACCGGGGAGCTGTTTTTT	CASSHDVTGGTGELFF
TRBV14	TRBJ1-3	NA	NA	TGTGCCAGCAGCCAGTTAACCGGGAGCATCCCCTCTGGAAACACCATATATTTT	CASSQLTGSIPSGNTIYF
TRBV10-3	TRBJ2-3	TRBD2	NA	TGTGCCATCACCCCGACTAGCGGGGGGGAAGAGGGCACAGATACGCAGTATTTT	CAITPTSGGEEGTDTQYF
TRBV2	TRBJ1-5	TRBD1	NA	TGTGCCAGCAGTGGTAGGGACAGTAATAGCAATCAGCCCCAGCATTTT	CASSGRDSNSNQPQHF
TRBV7-9	TRBJ2-1	NA	NA	TGTGCCAGCAGCTTAGCCCTACAGACGGCCAATGAGCAGTTCTTC	CASSLALQTANEQFF
TRBV6-5	TRBJ1-5	TRBD1	NA	TGTGCCAGCAGTAGAGCCGGGACAGGAGGACAGCCCCAGCATTTT	CASSRAGTGGQPQHF
TRBV5-1	TRBJ2-5	TRBD2	NA	TGCGCCAGCAGCGAGGGACTAGCTCTTCGGGAGACCCAGTACTTC	CASSEGLALRETQYF
TRBV7-9	TRBJ2-3	NA	NA	TGTGCCAGCAGCTTAGACTCCCCCACAGATACGCAGTATTTT	CASSLDSPTDTQYF
TRBV6-5	TRBJ2-3	TRBD2	NA	TGTGCCAGCAGTTGGAGCGGGGGCACAGATACGCAGTATTTT	CASSWSGGTDTQYF
TRBV4-3	TRBJ1-3	TRBD1	NA	TGCGCCAGCAGCCAGGCCGGGACAGGCCACACCATATATTTT	CASSQAGTGHTIYF
TRBV30	TRBJ2-3	TRBD1	NA	TGTGCCTGGAGTGTACAGGGGCCGCGCATGGATACGCAGTATTTT	CAWSVQGPRMDTQYF
TRBV9	TRBJ1-2	TRBD1	once	TGTGCCAGCAGCGTACGGGACAGCCCAAACTATGGCTACACCTTC	CASSVRDSPNYGYTF
TRBV5-1	TRBJ1-2	TRBD1	NA	TGCGCCAGCAGCCGATCGGGACAGCTGGCTGAGGGCTACACCTTC	CASSRSGQLAEGYTF
TRBV27	TRBJ2-7	NA	NA	TGTGCCAGCAGTTCCGGGACTCAAGCGGGCGAGCAGTACTTC	CASSSGTQAGEQYF
TRBV7-2	TRBJ1-1	NA	many	TGTGCCAGCAGCTTCGATCGGAGCACTGAAGCTTTCTTT	CASSFDRSTEAFF
TRBV7-9	TRBJ2-2	TRBD2	NA	TGTGCCAGCAGCTTAGGTACTAGCGGGTACACCGGGGAGCTGTTTTTT	CASSLGTSGYTGELFF
TRBV5-1	TRBJ1-4	TRBD1	NA	TGCGCCAGCACCCTACAGGGGTTAAATGAAAAACTGTTTTTT	CASTLQGLNEKLFF
TRBV5-1	TRBJ1-1	NA	NA	TGCGCCAGCAGCTTGGCAGGGAACACTGAAGCTTTCTTT	CASSLAGNTEAFF
TRBV9	TRBJ2-4	NA	once	TGTGCCAGCAGCGTAGGGAGGGAGAGGGGACTAGCCAAAAACATTCAGTACTTC	CASSVGRERGLAKNIQYF